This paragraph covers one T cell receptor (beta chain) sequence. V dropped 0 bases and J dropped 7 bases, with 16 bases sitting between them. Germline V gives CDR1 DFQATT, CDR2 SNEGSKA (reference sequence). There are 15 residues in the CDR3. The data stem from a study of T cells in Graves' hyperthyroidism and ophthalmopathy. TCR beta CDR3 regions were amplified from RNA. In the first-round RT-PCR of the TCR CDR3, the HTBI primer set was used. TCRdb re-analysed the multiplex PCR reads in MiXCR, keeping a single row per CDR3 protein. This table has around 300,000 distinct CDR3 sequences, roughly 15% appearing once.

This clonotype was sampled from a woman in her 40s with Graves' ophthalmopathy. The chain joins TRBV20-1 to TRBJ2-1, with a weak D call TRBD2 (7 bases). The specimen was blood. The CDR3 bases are TGCAGTGCTAGAGATCTCCCGGGGGGCCTTAATGAGCAGTTCTTC. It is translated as CSARDLPGGLNEQFF.